The present TCR beta chain was sequenced within a study of blood T cells in healthy people across ages. This clonotype showed up just a few times. Per the germline V gene, CDR1 is SQVTM and CDR2 is ANQGSEA. Unmatched junction bases numbered 8, after V lost 1 base and J lost 0 bases. CDR3 size: 16 residues. Primed by a sample-barcoded 5' primer and a J-beta primer mix, a second PCR proceeded for 7 to 11 cycles. MiXCR, applied by TCRdb to the 5' RACE reads, yields one record per CDR3 protein. The table includes 700,000 to 950,000 distinct CDR3 sequences, 58% detected once. The donors, all healthy, were Caucasians living in Russia, aged about 6 to 90.

The source material was blood. The origin of this receptor is a man younger than 40 in good health. V is TRBV29-1 and J is TRBJ2-7, with TRBD2 matching 8 bases. In DNA, the CDR3 is TGCAGCGTTGAAGCAGCGGGGGCTGAGAGCTCCTACGAGCAGTACTTC. Protein sequence: CSVEAAGAESSYEQYF.